Reported below is one T cell receptor (beta chain). What it binds is not known. Cells designated naive CD8 were CD45RO-negative and were positively selected for CCR7, with terminally differentiated effector memory CD45RA+ cells excluded. This entry is derived from a study of shared clonotypes between healthy human individuals. In the original workflow: For the immunoSEQ data, sequences were junction-only without quality scores, so filtering differed. Assay used: immunoSEQ multiplex PCR; TCRdb lists only in-frame clones, some missing. The V and J calls and clone size are taken from that table; D and trimming were inferred from the DNA. The data hold some 2,000,000 clones, with about 95% observed a single time. Per the germline V gene, CDR1 is SGHVS and CDR2 is FQNEAQ. The CDR3 runs 14 residues. V gave up 3 bases and J gave up 2 bases, with 11 bases separating them. The study's findings and limits: Four donors had around 5.5% of their naive CD4 clonotypes in common.

The J gene is TRBJ2-7, the V gene TRBV7-8; perhaps TRBD2 as D (7 bases). The sequencing input was naive CD8+ T cells sorted from blood. This clonotype was sampled from a man aged 18 to 29 in good health. CDR3 amino acids: CASSFRGAAYEQYF. CDR3 DNA: TGTGCCAGCAGCTTTCGGGGGGCCGCCTACGAGCAGTACTTC.